This T cell receptor (beta chain) emerged from a study of control samples from healthy donors and cancer patients. The method was immunoSEQ multiplex PCR; TCRdb's version includes in-frame clones alone and lacks a portion of them. The repertoire holds 100,000 or so clones, approximately 89% seen once, with roughly 0.92% in the top ten. The V gene's germline CDR1 is WNHNN and CDR2 SYGVQD (reference sequence). V dropped 6 bases and J dropped 0 bases, with 9 bases sitting between them. The CDR3 extends over 14 amino acids. The chain couples TRBV10-1 to TRBJ1-3; no clear D gene. Sequencing was performed on blood. The origin of this receptor is a woman in her thirties in good health. The chain's CDR3 is CASRPGGSGNTIYF. As DNA, the CDR3 is TGCGCCAGCAGGCCCGGAGGCTCTGGAAACACCATATATTTT.